This T cell receptor beta chain was retrieved from a study of molecular identifiers for immune sequencing clone quantification (dated by TCRdb to 2016 to 2019). In terms of the full investigation: For a replicate experiment, RNA from approximately 20,000 or 100,000 naive CD8 T cells was divided into five aliquots, of which four were sequenced. This methods study benchmarked molecular-identifier clustering-based TCR repertoire sequencing (MIDCIRS) and TCR RNA copy counting, using CD8 T cells to do so.

The library was made by PCR. Sequencing took place on a NextSeq 500. Bulk TCR libraries were made following a previously described method, with the TCR primers given in Table S5. Purification of total RNA was performed with the Qiagen AllPrep DNA/RNA kit. Before any analysis, reads coming from multiple sequencing runs of the same library were combined into one pool. The published analysis was carried out like this. Reads were retained only if their TCR constant sequence matched exactly, and those retained reads were trimmed to 150 nt and grouped according to their 12-nt molecular barcodes. Reads in each barcode group were sub-clustered using a 15% Levenshtein threshold, and a quality-weighted consensus sequence was built for each RNA molecule. Non-functional sequences were filtered out, along with any lower-count sequence sitting one edit away from another sequence. On the basis of fitting two negative binomial distributions, barcode sub-clusters with fewer than 20% of the maximum read count were discarded. TCRdb reprocessed the public reads (quality trimming at Q25 with fastp, clone calling with MiXCR) and kept in-frame beta chains. Each record represents a unique CDR3 protein, reported with the most common genes and DNA among its rows. For this entry, the V and J calls and clone size follow TCRdb and not the study's own pipeline. Here the sample has some 94,000 distinct CDR3 sequences; around a quarter occur a single time. About 0.73% of the sample goes to the ten largest clones.

This clonotype has a handful of counts. There is no known antigen for this receptor. Within one base of it there is no much larger clone, and no base qualities were kept. Naive CD8 T cell libraries were made from around 18,000 to 910,000 sorted cells using 10%, 30% or 50% of purified RNA. Naive CD8 T cells were FACS-sorted as CD8+CD4-CCR7+CD45RA+ on a BD FACSAria II into RLT Plus buffer. Detection sensitivity was tested by spiking Jurkat RNA equal to some 11 TCR copies' worth into samples containing 20,000-1,000,000 naive CD8 T cells. Enrichment of CD8 T cells was done with RosetteSep CD8+ T Cell Enrichment Cocktail plus Ficoll-Paque, and ACK red cell lysis came afterward. The full study reports these points: When barcode sub-clustering was not used, chimeric consensus sequences inflated TCR diversity, with chimeras reaching as high as 47%. Modeling estimated 2.5 to 3.5 recovered TCR RNA copies per cell, compared with about 10 by digital PCR, which implies about 30% capture efficiency. Spiked-in Jurkat TCR RNA equivalent to a single cell was reported to be detectable even among 800,000 to 1,000,000 naive CD8 T cells. The sizes of highly expanded clones could end up underestimated when identical TCR molecules share a barcode. Spiked-in Jurkat TCR RNA (approximately 10 copies' worth), which is not part of the donor repertoire, was contained in the naive libraries. Clones above 20 RNA copies held over 98% of molecules in CMV-specific effector cells but under 1% in naive cells.

Sequenced material: naive CD8+ T cells from blood, with Jurkat cell RNA spiked in. Interpreted using the paper, the cell subset or site label stands for: FACS-sorted CD8+CD4-CCR7+CD45RA+ naive T cells. This receptor was identified in a human donor in good health. Some libraries in this study had Jurkat cell RNA spiked in.

The CDR3 region reads CASSIVGGVGTDTQYF. The nucleotide sequence is TGTGCCAGTAGTATAGTCGGGGGAGTGGGCACAGATACGCAGTATTTT. The rearranged chain carries TRBV19 and TRBJ2-3, with a tentative D gene TRBD2 over 6 matching bases. The cysteine opens and the phenylalanine closes a CDR3 of 16 amino acids. The DNA shown is the 48-base CDR3, in frame from base 1. V gives up 1 base and J gives up 1 base, and the segment between their germline ends measures 12 bases. The germline V gene (reference sequence) supplies CDR1 LNHDA and CDR2 SQIVND.